This is a list of T cell receptor beta chains from one sample in a study of blood T cell repertoires in COVID-19. Using immunoSEQ multiplex PCR, the repertoire was profiled, and TCRdb retains in-frame clones only, with some absent. The data show tens of thousands of clones, roughly 80% seen once. The material sequenced was peripheral blood. These receptors were obtained from a woman aged 55-70 years with acute or convalescent COVID-19. Each CDR3 is given with its conserved first and last residue.

J gene	V gene	CDR3 protein
TRBJ1-1	TRBV7-9	CASSPRGRFGTEAFF
TRBJ2-5	TRBV5-5	CASSLWTDRDNQETQYF
TRBJ2-7	TRBV11-2	CASSISGGAEDEQYF
TRBJ1-1	TRBV3-1/TRBV3-2	CASSYRQSTEAFF
TRBJ2-5	TRBV12-3/TRBV12-4	CASSPNKETQYF
TRBJ1-4	TRBV5-1	CASSTTSPREDEKLFF
TRBJ1-4	TRBV7-9	CASSLGDNNEKLFF
TRBJ1-1	TRBV20-1	CSGNHRTEAFF
TRBJ1-2	TRBV4-2	CASSQDNQGGPNYGYTF
TRBJ1-2	TRBV20-1	CSARSGNGYTF
TRBJ1-1	TRBV19	CASRTARNTEAFF
TRBJ1-2	TRBV15	CATSRERGQGYGYTF
TRBJ1-6	TRBV6-6	CASSSQGAALSPLHF
TRBJ2-7	TRBV6-1	CASSERSGGTPYEQYF
TRBJ1-5	TRBV6-5	CASRPGSYSNQPQHF
TRBJ2-7	TRBV2	CASSKGGVEQYF
TRBJ2-3	TRBV28	CASSFQTGNADTQYF
TRBJ2-7	TRBV6-6	CASSYRGASLYEQYF
TRBJ2-1	TRBV12-3/TRBV12-4	CASSLRGNNEQFF
TRBJ1-1	TRBV4-1	CASSLLSSSEAFF
TRBJ1-3	TRBV6-5	CASSYSSTGAGNTIYF
TRBJ2-7	TRBV7-9	CASTGTPYEQYF
TRBJ2-3	TRBV7-9	CASSPRGVAGSTDTQYF
TRBJ1-1	TRBV6-6	CASRAGVMNTEAFF
TRBJ1-5	TRBV2	CASSGTGGLNQPQHF
TRBJ1-2	TRBV11-3	CASSWGTGYGYTF
TRBJ1-6	TRBV6-5	CASSSYNSPLHF
TRBJ1-4	TRBV9	CASSVDSYEKLFF
TRBJ2-7	TRBV6-5	CASSYSGQGASYEQYF
TRBJ1-5	TRBV27	CASSPRDRGSYQPQHF
TRBJ2-1	TRBV25-1	CASREDRSSYNEQFF
TRBJ1-6	TRBV5-4	CASSLGQDNSPLHF
TRBJ2-1	TRBV5-1	CASSFFQAPNEQFF
TRBJ1-6	TRBV7-9	CASSLGQMDSPLHF
TRBJ2-5	TRBV11-3	CASSLGLAGGLQETQYF
TRBJ1-2	TRBV19	CASSIWGDYGYTF
TRBJ2-5	TRBV7-3	CASSWTSGETQYF
TRBJ2-1	TRBV18	CASSPIQGDEQFF
TRBJ2-4	TRBV28	CASSSSIRDMYF
TRBJ2-1	TRBV7-2	CASTPGAGVVYEQFF
TRBJ1-2	TRBV11-2	CASSYSSPGQQNYGYTF
TRBJ2-1	TRBV5-1	CASSLNYDNGDEQFF
TRBJ2-3	TRBV6-5	CASRDSGVDTQYF
TRBJ2-5	TRBV4-2	CASSQQLTGRQETQYF
TRBJ1-4	TRBV7-2	CASSLVGGVGEKLFF
TRBJ1-1	TRBV7-7	CASSPYTGGPDTEAFF
TRBJ2-2	TRBV6-2/TRBV6-3	CASSPLSGTPANTGELFF
TRBJ1-1	TRBV5-1	CASSPGQGLGTEAFF